Listed here are 5 T cell receptor beta chains from one sample, sequenced in a study of graft-versus-host responses after intestinal transplantation. Profiled with immunoSEQ multiplex PCR; TCRdb holds only in-frame clones, not every one. Here the sample spans some 100,000 clones, roughly 87% being singletons. These TCRs are of unknown antigen specificity. Sequencing was performed on unstimulated CD4+ T cells sorted from spleen or lymph node cells, taken before transplant. The receptors originated from a human donor who was the organ donor for an intestinal transplant.

The rearrangement uses TRBV27 and TRBJ1-1, with a tentative D call TRBD1 (6 bases). CDR3 length equals 20 residues. Trimming cost V 5 bases and J 1 base, with 29 bases left between them. Germline V gives CDR1 MNHEY, CDR2 SMNVEV (reference sequence). As DNA, the CDR3 is TGTGCCAGCAGTCCCTTCAGGGGTCAGCCGAAAGAAAGAAAGAACACTGAAGCTTTCTTT. The encoded protein is CASSPFRGQPKERKNTEAFF.

The chain is built from TRBV7-9 and TRBJ2-5; a possible D gene is TRBD1 (6 bases). CDR1 and CDR2 from the germline V gene are SEHNR and FQNEAQ (reference sequence). Deletions cut 2 bases from V and 4 bases from J, with 8 bases between. CDR3 size: 13 residues. The CDR3 nucleotides read TGTGCCAGCAGCTTAACAGGGTCAGAGACCCAGTACTTC. Its protein is CASSLTGSETQYF. The variable domain in full, with the rest retrieved from reference TRBV7-9 and TRBJ2-5, is DTGVSQNPRHKITKRGQNVTFRCDPISEHNRLYWYRQTLGQGPEFLTYFQNEAQLEKSRLLSDRFSAERPKGSFSTLEIQRTEQGDSAMYLCASSLTGSETQYFGPGTRLLVL.

The V call is TRBV5-1, the J call TRBJ2-7, with D perhaps given as TRBD1 or TRBD2 (5 bases each). The CDR3 length is 15 residues. The germline V and J ends were trimmed by 4 bases and 6 bases, with 20 bases remaining between them. Germline-derived CDR1 and CDR2 are SGHRS and YFSETQ. The CDR3 nucleotides read TGCGCCAGCAGCCTCGCGGTGACTCCTGGGACCGAGCAGTACTTC. Its protein product is CASSLAVTPGTEQYF.

The table lists this clone with a few counts. This chain links TRBV14 with TRBJ1-6; D is perhaps TRBD1 (5 bases). The CDR3 contains 14 residues. CDR1 is SGHDN, CDR2 FVKESK, per germline. V was clipped by 2 bases and J by 4 bases, with 6 bases between them. CDR3 sequence: CASSQRQYNSPLHF. CDR3 DNA: TGTGCCAGCAGCCAACGACAGTATAATTCACCCCTCCACTTT.

V and J are TRBV28 and TRBJ1-3, with unresolved D. The CDR3 runs 13 residues. Trimming took off 3 bases at V and 8 bases at J, with 11 bases between the two ends. Germline values: CDR1 MDHEN, CDR2 SYDVKM. CDR3 residues: CASSFNEEYTIYF. The CDR3 coding sequence is TGTGCCAGCAGTTTTAACGAGGAATACACCATATATTTT.